This T cell receptor (beta chain) was found in a study of CD8+ T cells in alopecia areata listed by TCRdb under 2018. Turning to the overall study: The treated patients took part in an open-label pilot trial in which moderate-to-severe alopecia areata was treated with oral tofacitinib at 5 to 10 mg twice daily. Scalp clonality was compared across normal scalp (n=4), patchy alopecia areata scalp (n=8), and alopecia totalis/universalis scalp (n=8). Patients received tofacitinib for 6 to 18 months and were then followed off drug for 6 months to check for delayed response and recurrence. In both human patients and the C3H/HeJ mouse model, the study applied high-throughput TCRbeta sequencing to look at T cell clonal expansion in alopecia areata. Scalp tissue and sorted CD4+ and CD8+ peripheral blood T cells from patchy and totalis/universalis alopecia areata patients and from healthy controls were covered by human TCRbeta sequencing. RNA came from the PAXgene miRNA kit for fixed scalp, the miRNeasy kit for PBMCs, and the RNeasy kit for mouse skin. immunoSEQ multiplex PCR using 35 Vbeta forward primers and 13 Jbeta reverse primers was used to amplify TCRbeta CDR3 regions. For the treated patients, the SALT score, which quantifies what percentage of scalp surface area is affected, served as the measure of disease severity. Biopsies were taken from tofacitinib-treated patients at baseline and again at 4 and 24 weeks into treatment, and several of those patients also had a later scalp biopsy. Beyond this particular receptor, the publication reports: Unlike mouse skin, where gammadelta T cells dominate, normal human skin contains resident alphabeta T cells that get sequenced too, which complicates analysis of the scalp TCR repertoire. Compared with normal scalp, lesional scalp, particularly in alopecia totalis/universalis, had higher clonality and more expanded CD8+ clones, which suggests antigenic drive. Tofacitinib significantly decreased scalp clonality and the number of expanded CD8+ clones among the top 100 scalp clones. Because the treated cohort was small and had just a single nonresponder, larger studies are needed to establish links between baseline CD8+ expansion and response. During tofacitinib treatment, many expanded lesional clones remained in scalp and blood, and this persistence may partly explain relapse after treatment is stopped. Shared TCR sequences between patients were less evident than in mice, which may be partly attributable to HLA diversity in the patient population.

What the time point label conveys for this sample: 20 to 30 weeks on oral tofacitinib. The meaning of the sample's treatment or condition label: oral pan-JAK inhibitor, 5-10 mg twice daily. Lesional scalp punch biopsies and peripheral blood were obtained from alopecia areata patients. After PBMCs were isolated by density centrifugation and stained for CD3, CD4 and CD8, a FACSAria was used to sort CD4+ and CD8+ T cells. The protocol used for the library was the immunoSEQ multiplex PCR assay. RNA was extracted from all samples and reverse transcribed into cDNA as template for TCR sequencing. First-strand cDNA was synthesized using SuperScript III with a 2:1 mix of oligo-dT and random hexamers. A synthetic immune receptor repertoire was used to measure amplification bias, and any remaining bias was corrected computationally. The authors' pipeline ran thus. Raw reads were preprocessed to remove errors, and CDR3 was defined by IMGT conventions from the conserved cysteine to phenylalanine. Clonality was computed as 1 minus the Shannon entropy, with the entropy normalized by log2 of the number of productive unique TCRs. Whether scalp clones were CD4 or CD8 was inferred by matching scalp TCRbeta sequences against CD4 and CD8 repertoires sorted from blood. TCRdb took over this immuneACCESS table, retaining in-frame rearrangements with V and J assigned. Such tables are incomplete; in checked studies, under half of the missing clones stem from an unresolved V gene, and the remainder is unexplained. The V and J calls and clone size come from that table; D and trimming were worked out from the DNA. The sample table lists 270,000 or so clones, roughly 60% of them with a count of one. The ten biggest clones cover around 1.8% of the sample.

V is shortened by 3 bases, J by 1 base, and the region joining them spans 8 bases. Counted from cysteine to phenylalanine, this CDR3 has 14 amino acids. Of the read, only the CDR3 DNA is kept; its 42 bases are in frame from base 1. From a lookup of the germline V gene, CDR1 and CDR2 are KGHSH and LQKENI. In its sample, this clone was seen a few times. What antigen it recognizes has not been identified. Per-nucleotide qualities are absent, and no much larger clonotype sits a single base away. The sequence joins TRBV18 to TRBJ2-3; perhaps TRBD2 is the D gene, with 6 bases matching. This TCR derives from a human donor with alopecia areata. This specimen consisted of CD4+ T cells sorted from blood, obtained at week 24, from a patient treated with tofacitinib. The nucleotide sequence is TGTGCCAGCTCACCGGGACTTCGCACAGATACGCAGTATTTT. Its amino acids are CASSPGLRTDTQYF.